Described below is a single T cell receptor (beta chain) sequence and its context. The data stem from a study of shared clonotypes between healthy human individuals. Study details: The study drew on two women and a few men aged 18 to 49 as donors.

CD45RO-negative, CCR7-positively selected cells formed the naive CD8 fraction, excluding terminally differentiated effector memory CD45RA+ cells. Each donor was a Caucasian adult residing in Nashville, Tennessee. Profiling relied on immunoSEQ multiplex PCR, and the TCRdb table lists in-frame clones only, not all of them. The profile covers about 2,100,000 clones, with 93% appearing a single time and around 1.7% taken by the ten largest. V lost 0 bases and J lost 5, with 14 bases in between. The CDR3 covers 15 residues. Germline assignment: CDR1 GTSNPN and CDR2 SVGIG (reference sequence). The sequence was obtained from a man aged 18 to 29 in good health. Some clones in this sample may be carry-over from other donors' samples. Sequencing input: naive CD8+ T cells from PBMCs. The chain joins TRBV30 to TRBJ2-1; tentatively, D is TRBD1 (7 bases). The CDR3 nucleotides are TGTGCCTGGAGTGTAACGGAGGGGGCAGACAATGAGCAGTTCTTC. This encodes CAWSVTEGADNEQFF.